The entry below describes one TCR beta chain. Its antigen is unidentified. The CDR3 spans 15 residues. Germline values: CDR1 MNHNS, CDR2 SASEGT. V lost 6 bases, J lost 5 bases, and 17 bases lay in between. The record originates from a study of OX40 agonist ivuxolimab in advanced cancers. Study context: An agonistic human IgG2 monoclonal antibody against OX40 (CD134) was given.

Study outcomes and limitations: Some nonresponders also had low normalized T-cell clonal expansion.

Profiling relied on immunoSEQ multiplex PCR, and the TCRdb table lists in-frame clones only, not all of them. The sample lists approximately 61,000 clones; about 88% were seen once. Autoimmune disease history or systemic immunosuppression was exclusionary. The chain has TRBV6-1 and TRBJ2-1; D might be TRBD2 (6 bases). Source: CD4+ or CD8+ T cells sorted from blood, taken in a trial of the OX40 agonist ivuxolimab. This receptor was obtained from an adult with an advanced solid tumor such as melanoma, head and neck, liver or kidney cancer. The CDR3 sequence: CASSDLGTVNNEQFF. The CDR3, as DNA: TGTGCCAGCAGCGACCTCGGGACTGTAAACAATGAGCAGTTCTTC.